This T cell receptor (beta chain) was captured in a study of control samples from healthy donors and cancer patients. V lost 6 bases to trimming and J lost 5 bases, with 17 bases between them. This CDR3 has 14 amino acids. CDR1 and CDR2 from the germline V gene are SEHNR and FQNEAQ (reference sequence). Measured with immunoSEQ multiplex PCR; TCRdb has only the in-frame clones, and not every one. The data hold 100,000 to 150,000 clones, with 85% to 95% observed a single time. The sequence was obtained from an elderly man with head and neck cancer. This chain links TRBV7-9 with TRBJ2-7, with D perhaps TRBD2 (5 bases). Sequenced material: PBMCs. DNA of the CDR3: TGTGCCAGCAGTCCAGGAGCCAACGGGAACGAGCAGTACTTC. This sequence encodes CASSPGANGNEQYF. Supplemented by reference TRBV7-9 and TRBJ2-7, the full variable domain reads DTGVSQNPRHKITKRGQNVTFRCDPISEHNRLYWYRQTLGQGPEFLTYFQNEAQLEKSRLLSDRFSAERPKGSFSTLEIQRTEQGDSAMYLCASSPGANGNEQYFGPGTRLTVT.